Sequencing of this T cell receptor beta chain was carried out in a study of CD8+ T cells in alopecia areata. Study-wide points: Normal scalp had lower clonality than lesional scalp, with alopecia totalis/universalis lesions showing this most strongly.

V was pared by 3 bases and J by 14 bases, with 14 bases between. Germline loops: CDR1 SEHNR, CDR2 FQNEAQ (reference sequence). The CDR3 is 12 residues long. Points on this clone: No antigen is known for it.

Following extraction, RNA underwent reverse transcription to cDNA, which served as the sequencing template. Sequencing was performed with immunoSEQ multiplex PCR; in TCRdb, only in-frame clones are kept and a portion is missing. The table shows 180,000 or so clones, with around 71% occurring only once. The researchers isolated CD4+ and CD8+ T cells from PBMCs by sorting. The source of this sequence is a human donor with alopecia areata. Sequencing used CD8+ T cells sorted from blood, obtained at week 0. The rearrangement links TRBV7-9 to TRBJ2-1, with D perhaps TRBD2 (7 bases). CDR3 coding DNA: TGTGCCAGCAGCTTTAGGAGGGGGAGGGAGTTCTTC. It codes for CASSFRRGREFF.